This T cell receptor beta chain was sequenced in a study of blood T cells in healthy people across ages. This CDR3 has 12 residues. Trimming removed 4 bases from V and 7 bases from J, with 10 bases in between. Germline CDR1 and CDR2: SQVTM and ANQGSEA. This clonotype was counted ten times or more. Next came a second PCR, run for roughly 6 to 11 cycles, which used a sample-barcoded 5' primer along with a J-beta primer mix. Each TCR beta cDNA got a 12-nucleotide random molecular identifier. TCRdb reprocessed the 5' RACE reads via MiXCR and lists one record per CDR3 protein. The sample consists of about 840,000 distinct CDR3 sequences, 25% to 30% of them appearing once. These same records also appear under a second study, on T cells of mothers and their children.

Specimen: blood. This sequence joins TRBV29-1 and TRBJ1-4; no definite D call. The origin of this receptor is a woman aged 35 to 49 in good health. The CDR3 DNA reads as TGCAGCGTTGTGGGCATGTCTGAAAAACTGTTTTTT. Its translation: CSVVGMSEKLFF.